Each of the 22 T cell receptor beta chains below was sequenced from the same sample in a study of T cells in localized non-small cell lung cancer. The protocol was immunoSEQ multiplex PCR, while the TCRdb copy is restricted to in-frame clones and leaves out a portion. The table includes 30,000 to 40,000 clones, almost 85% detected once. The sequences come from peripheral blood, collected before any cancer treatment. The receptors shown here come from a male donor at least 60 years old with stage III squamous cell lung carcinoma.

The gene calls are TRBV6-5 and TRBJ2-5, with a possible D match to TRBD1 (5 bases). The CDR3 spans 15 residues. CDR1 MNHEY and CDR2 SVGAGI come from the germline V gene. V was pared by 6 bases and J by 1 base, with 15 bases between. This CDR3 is CASSPIDRSQETQYF. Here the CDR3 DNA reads TGTGCCAGCAGCCCGATTGACAGATCCCAAGAGACCCAGTACTTC.

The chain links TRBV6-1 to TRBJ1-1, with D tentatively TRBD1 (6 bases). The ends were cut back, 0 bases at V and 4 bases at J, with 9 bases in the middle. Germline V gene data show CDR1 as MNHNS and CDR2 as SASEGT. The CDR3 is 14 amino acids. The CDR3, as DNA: TGTGCCAGCAGTGAAGCCGGGGGGCCCACTGAAGCTTTCTTT. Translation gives CASSEAGGPTEAFF.

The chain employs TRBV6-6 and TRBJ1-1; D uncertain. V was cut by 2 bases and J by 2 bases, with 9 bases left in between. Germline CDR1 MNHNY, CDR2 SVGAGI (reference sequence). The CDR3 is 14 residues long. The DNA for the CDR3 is TGTGCCAGCAGTTACGGGCGATTAAACACTGAAGCTTTCTTT. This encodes CASSYGRLNTEAFF.

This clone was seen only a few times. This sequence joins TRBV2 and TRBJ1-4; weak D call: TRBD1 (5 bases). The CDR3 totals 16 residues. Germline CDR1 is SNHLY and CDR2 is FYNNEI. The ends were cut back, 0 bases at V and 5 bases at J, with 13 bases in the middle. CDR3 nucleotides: TGTGCCAGCAGTGAAGCTTCCCGGGACCCGAATGAAAAACTGTTTTTT. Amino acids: CASSEASRDPNEKLFF. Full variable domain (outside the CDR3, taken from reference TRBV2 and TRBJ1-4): EPEVTQTPSHQVTQMGQEVILRCVPISNHLYFYWYRQILGQKVEFLVSFYNNEISEKSEIFDDQFSVERPDGSNFTLKIRSTKLEDSAMYFCASSEASRDPNEKLFFGSGTQLSVL.

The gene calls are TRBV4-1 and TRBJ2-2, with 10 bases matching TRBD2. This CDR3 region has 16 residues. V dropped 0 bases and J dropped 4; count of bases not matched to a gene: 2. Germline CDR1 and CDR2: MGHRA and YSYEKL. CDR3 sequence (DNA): TGCGCCAGCAGCCAAGAGCTAGCGGGAGTCACCGGGGAGCTGTTTTTT. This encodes CASSQELAGVTGELFF.

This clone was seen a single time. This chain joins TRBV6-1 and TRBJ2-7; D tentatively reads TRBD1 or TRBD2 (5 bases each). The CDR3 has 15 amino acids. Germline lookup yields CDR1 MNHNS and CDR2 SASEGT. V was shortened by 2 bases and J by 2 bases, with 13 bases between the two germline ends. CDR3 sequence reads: CASSEPGLAAYEQYF. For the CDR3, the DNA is TGTGCCAGCAGTGAACCGGGGCTAGCAGCCTACGAGCAGTACTTC.

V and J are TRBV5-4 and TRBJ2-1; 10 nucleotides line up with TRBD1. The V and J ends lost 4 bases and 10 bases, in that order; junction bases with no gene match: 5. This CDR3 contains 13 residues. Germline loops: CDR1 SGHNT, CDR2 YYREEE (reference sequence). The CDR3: CASSLTGGDEQFF. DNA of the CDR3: TGTGCCAGCAGCCTGACAGGGGGCGACGAGCAGTTCTTC.

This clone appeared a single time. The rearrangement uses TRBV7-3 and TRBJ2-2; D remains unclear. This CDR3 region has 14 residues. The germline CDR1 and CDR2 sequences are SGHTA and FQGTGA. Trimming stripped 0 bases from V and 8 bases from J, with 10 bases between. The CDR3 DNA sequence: TGTGCCAGCAGCTTAACTAGGGCTACAGGGGAGCTGTTTTTT. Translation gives CASSLTRATGELFF. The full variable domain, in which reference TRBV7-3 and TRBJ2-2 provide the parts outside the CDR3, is GAGVSQTPSNKVTEKGKYVELRCDPISGHTALYWYRQSLGQGPEFLIYFQGTGAADDSGLPNDRFFAVRPEGSVSTLKIQRTERGDSAVYLCASSLTRATGELFFGEGSRLTVL.

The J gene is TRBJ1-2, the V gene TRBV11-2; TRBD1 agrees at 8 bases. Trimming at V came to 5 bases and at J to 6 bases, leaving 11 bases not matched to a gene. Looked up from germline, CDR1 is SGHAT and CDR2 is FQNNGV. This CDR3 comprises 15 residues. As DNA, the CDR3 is TGTGCCAGCAGCCCTCCCGGGACAGGAAGAGATGGCTACACCTTC. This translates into CASSPPGTGRDGYTF.

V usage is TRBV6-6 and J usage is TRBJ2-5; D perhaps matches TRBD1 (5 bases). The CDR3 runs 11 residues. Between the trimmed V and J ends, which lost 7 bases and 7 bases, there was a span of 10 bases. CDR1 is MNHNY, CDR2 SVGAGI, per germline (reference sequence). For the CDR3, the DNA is TGTGCCAGCACCTCCCAGGGGACCCAGTACTTC. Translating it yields CASTSQGTQYF.

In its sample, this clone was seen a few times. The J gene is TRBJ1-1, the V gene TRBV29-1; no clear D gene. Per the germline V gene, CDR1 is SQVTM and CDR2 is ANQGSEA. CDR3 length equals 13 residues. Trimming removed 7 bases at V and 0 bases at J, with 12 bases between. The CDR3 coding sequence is TGCAGCGCGGCGGACGGAATGAACACTGAAGCTTTCTTT. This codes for CSAADGMNTEAFF. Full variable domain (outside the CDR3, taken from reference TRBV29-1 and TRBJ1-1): SAVISQKPSRDICQRGTSLTIQCQVDSQVTMMFWYRQQPGQSLTLIATANQGSEATYESGFVIDKFPISRPNLTFSTLTVSNMSPEDSSIYLCSAADGMNTEAFFGQGTRLTVV.

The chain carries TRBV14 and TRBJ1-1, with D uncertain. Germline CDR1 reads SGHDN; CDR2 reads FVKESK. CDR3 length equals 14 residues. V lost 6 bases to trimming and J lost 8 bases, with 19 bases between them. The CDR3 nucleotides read TGTGCCAGCAGTCTTGGACTGGGCTTCGTGGAAGCTTTCTTT. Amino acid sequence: CASSLGLGFVEAFF.

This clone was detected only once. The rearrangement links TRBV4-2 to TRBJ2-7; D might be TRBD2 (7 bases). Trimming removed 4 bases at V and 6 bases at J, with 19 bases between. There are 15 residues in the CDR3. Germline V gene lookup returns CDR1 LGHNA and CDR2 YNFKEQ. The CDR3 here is CASSRTEGGVGEQYF. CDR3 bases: TGTGCCAGCAGCCGGACGGAAGGGGGGGTTGGCGAGCAGTACTTC.

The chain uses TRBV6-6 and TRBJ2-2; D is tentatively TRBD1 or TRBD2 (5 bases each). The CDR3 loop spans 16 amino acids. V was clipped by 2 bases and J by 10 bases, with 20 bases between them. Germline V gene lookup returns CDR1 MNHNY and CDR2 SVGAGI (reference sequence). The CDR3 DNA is TGTGCCAGCAGTTACCGACGGGACGGCCGAAAAGCGGAGCTGTTTTTT. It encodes CASSYRRDGRKAELFF.

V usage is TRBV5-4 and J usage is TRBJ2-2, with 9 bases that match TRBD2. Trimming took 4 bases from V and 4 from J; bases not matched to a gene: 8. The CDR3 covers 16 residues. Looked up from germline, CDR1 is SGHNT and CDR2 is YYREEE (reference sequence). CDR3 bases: TGTGCCAGCAGCGGTACTAGCGGGTATTCCACCGGGGAGCTGTTTTTT. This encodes CASSGTSGYSTGELFF.

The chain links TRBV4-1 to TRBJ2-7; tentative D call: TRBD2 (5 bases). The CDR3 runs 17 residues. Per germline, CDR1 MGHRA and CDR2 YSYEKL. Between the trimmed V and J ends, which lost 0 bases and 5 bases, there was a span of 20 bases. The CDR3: CASSQDRGGVADDEQYF. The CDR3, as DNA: TGCGCCAGCAGCCAAGATCGAGGAGGCGTCGCGGATGACGAGCAGTACTTC.

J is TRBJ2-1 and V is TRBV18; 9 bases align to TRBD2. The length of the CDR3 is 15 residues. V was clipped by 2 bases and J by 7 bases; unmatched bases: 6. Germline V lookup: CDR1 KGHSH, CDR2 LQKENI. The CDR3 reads CASSPLIAGANEQFF. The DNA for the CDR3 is TGTGCCAGCTCACCATTGATAGCGGGAGCGAATGAGCAGTTCTTC.

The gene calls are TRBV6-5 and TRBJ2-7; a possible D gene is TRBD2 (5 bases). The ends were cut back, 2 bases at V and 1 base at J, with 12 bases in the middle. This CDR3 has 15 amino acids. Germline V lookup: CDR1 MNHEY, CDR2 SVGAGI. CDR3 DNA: TGTGCCAGCAGTTACGGTGGGCCGGGGTCCTACGAGCAGTACTTC. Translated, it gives CASSYGGPGSYEQYF.

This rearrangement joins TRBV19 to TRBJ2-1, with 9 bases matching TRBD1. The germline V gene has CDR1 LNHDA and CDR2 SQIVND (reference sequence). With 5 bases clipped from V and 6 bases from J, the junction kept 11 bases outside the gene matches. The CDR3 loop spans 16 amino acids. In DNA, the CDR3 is TGTGCCAGTAGTCTTATTAGGGGGACAGGGATCAATGAGCAGTTCTTC. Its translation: CASSLIRGTGINEQFF.

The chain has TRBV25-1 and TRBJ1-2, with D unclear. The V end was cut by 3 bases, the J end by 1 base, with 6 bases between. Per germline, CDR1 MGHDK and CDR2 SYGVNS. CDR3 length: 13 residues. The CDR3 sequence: CASSETLNYGYTF. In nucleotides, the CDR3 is TGTGCCAGCAGTGAGACTCTTAACTATGGCTACACCTTC.

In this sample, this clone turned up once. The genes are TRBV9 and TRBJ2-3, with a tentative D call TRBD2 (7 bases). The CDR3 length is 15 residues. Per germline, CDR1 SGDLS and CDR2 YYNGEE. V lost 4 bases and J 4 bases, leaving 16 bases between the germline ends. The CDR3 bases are TGTGCCAGCAGCCGAGGGGGAGGGGAGGCAGATACGCAGTATTTT. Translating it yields CASSRGGGEADTQYF.

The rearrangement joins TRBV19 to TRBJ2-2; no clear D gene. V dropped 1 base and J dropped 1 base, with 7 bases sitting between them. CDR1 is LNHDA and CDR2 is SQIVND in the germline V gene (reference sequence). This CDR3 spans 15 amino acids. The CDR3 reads CASSIVPGNTGELFF. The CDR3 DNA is TGTGCCAGTAGTATAGTTCCAGGGAACACCGGGGAGCTGTTTTTT.